The 6 T cell receptor beta chains reported below all come from one sample, sequenced in a study of T cells in tuberculosis. Generated by immunoSEQ multiplex PCR, the TCRdb table keeps only in-frame clones and is missing some. The sample includes 37,000 or so clones, around 93% of them seen just once. Sequencing used PBMCs. These receptors came from a donor aged 10-29 years with latent tuberculosis or without tuberculosis infection. Some clones in this sample may be carry-over from other donors' samples.

This clone was picked up one time. The rearrangement joins TRBV15 to TRBJ1-5; D unclear. The CDR3 is made up of 14 amino acids. Germline loops: CDR1 LNHNV, CDR2 YYDKDF (reference sequence). V dropped 3 bases and J dropped 2 bases, with 8 bases sitting between them. This CDR3 is CATSSRSGNQPQHF. The CDR3 DNA reads TGTGCCACCAGCAGTAGATCGGGCAATCAGCCCCAGCATTTT.

This clone is a singleton in its sample. V gene TRBV7-2 combines with J gene TRBJ2-1, with 11 bases that match TRBD2. This CDR3 has 16 amino acids. After removal of 1 base from V and 10 bases from J, the junction contained 9 bases not matched to a gene. CDR1 and CDR2 from the germline V gene are SGHTA and FQGNSA. This chain's CDR3 is CASSLGPSGGTREQFF. For the CDR3, the DNA is TGTGCCAGCAGCTTAGGGCCTAGCGGGGGGACAAGGGAGCAGTTCTTC.

This clone has just one count. The chain carries TRBV6-5 and TRBJ1-3; TRBD1 matches at 7 bases. CDR1 is MNHEY, CDR2 SVGAGI, per germline. V lost 0 bases and J lost 7; bases outside the gene matches: 9. The CDR3 is 16 residues long. CDR3 nucleotides: TGTGCCAGCAGTTACTCCTACAGGGGACCCCTGAACACCATATATTTT. Its protein is CASSYSYRGPLNTIYF.

The rearrangement links TRBV5-1 to TRBJ1-3; D is unclear. Trimming took 7 bases from V and 2 from J, leaving 13 bases between them. The CDR3 is 14 residues long. Germline CDR1 is SGHRS and CDR2 is YFSETQ. In nucleotides, the CDR3 is TGCGCCAGCGCCCCGGGTTTGACTGGAAACACCATATATTTT. It yields the protein CASAPGLTGNTIYF.

V usage is TRBV28 and J usage is TRBJ2-3; a possible D gene is TRBD2 (6 bases). Germline CDR1 reads MDHEN; CDR2 reads SYDVKM. V was trimmed by 7 bases and J by 4 bases, leaving 15 bases between them. CDR3 size: 14 residues. CDR3: CASKPGTFSDTQYF. The DNA for the CDR3 is TGTGCCAGCAAACCCGGGACTTTTTCAGATACGCAGTATTTT.

The chain employs TRBV28 and TRBJ1-2; 9 bases are shared with TRBD1. In germline, CDR1 is MDHEN, CDR2 SYDVKM. V trimming: 5 bases; J trimming: 4 bases; junction bases outside the gene matches: 11. The CDR3 is 16 residues long. CDR3 DNA: TGTGCCAGCAGTCAGGGAGATGGACAGGGGTTCTATGGCTACACCTTC. Translating it yields CASSQGDGQGFYGYTF.